This is a list of T cell receptor beta chains from one sample in a study of neoadjuvant anti-PD-1 for oral cavity cancer. Clones were sequenced by immunoSEQ multiplex PCR, and TCRdb holds only the in-frame ones, with some missing. The sample has roughly 15,000 clones; roughly two fifths are singletons. This material consisted of tumor tissue, taken after nivolumab (anti-PD-1) treatment. Receptor source: a person aged 35-79 years with oral cavity squamous cell carcinoma. Both conserved end residues are part of each CDR3. Fields, in order: J gene, clone size, D gene, V gene, CDR3 DNA, CDR3 protein. The D gene is left open where the match is weak. Size is omitted from some rows. Given values are once, few, many or a class for expanded clones.

TRBJ1-3 . . TRBV11-2 TGTGCCAGCAGCTTAGCTGGAAACACCATATATTTT CASSLAGNTIYF
TRBJ1-6 . . TRBV4-1 TGCGCCAGCAGCCGTCACAGAGTCCCCGGGTATAATTCACCCCTCCACTTT CASSRHRVPGYNSPLHF
TRBJ2-7 . TRBD1 TRBV19 TGTGCCAGTAGTTCCACCCCAGGGGGCTTAGCCTACGAGCAGTACTTC CASSSTPGGLAYEQYF
TRBJ2-4 few TRBD1 TRBV28 TGTGCCAGCAGGGACAGGGGAGCCAAAAACATTCAGTACTTC CASRDRGAKNIQYF
TRBJ1-2 few TRBD1 TRBV2 TGTGCCAGCAGCGCAACGGGACAGGCTGGCTACACCTTC CASSATGQAGYTF
TRBJ1-2 . . TRBV5-1 TGCGCCAGCAGCTTCGCGTGGGGGAGCTATGGCTACACCTTC CASSFAWGSYGYTF
TRBJ1-2 medium-sized . TRBV28 TGTGCCAGCAACGCGGGGCAGGGCTACACCTTC CASNAGQGYTF
TRBJ2-7 . . TRBV28 TGTGCCAGCAGTTTGGGACGGACCGATTGGTACTTC CASSLGRTDWYF
TRBJ1-2 few TRBD1 TRBV2 TGTGCCAGCAGTTACCGCCGGGACAGGGGGAACTATGGCTACACCTTC CASSYRRDRGNYGYTF
TRBJ2-2 once TRBD2 TRBV7-3 TGTGCCAGCGCTAGCGGCCCGAACACCGGGGAGCTGTTTTTT CASASGPNTGELFF
TRBJ1-5 . . TRBV10-3 TGTGCCATCAGTGAAGTAGGGCGGCCCCAGCATTTT CAISEVGRPQHF
TRBJ2-3 . . TRBV11-2 TGTGCCAGCTCTGGGGGTCGATATACGCAGTATTTT CASSGGRYTQYF
TRBJ1-1 . . TRBV18 TGTGCCAGCTCACCACCAGGGGACACTGAAGCTTTCTTT CASSPPGDTEAFF
TRBJ2-5 few TRBD2 TRBV7-8 TGTGCCAGCAGCCCCAGTTCGGGCGGGGGTATAGAGACCCAGTACTTC CASSPSSGGGIETQYF
TRBJ1-1 . . TRBV27 TGTGCCAGCAGTTTTTGGGGCTCGAACACTGAAGCTTTCTTT CASSFWGSNTEAFF
TRBJ2-5 . . TRBV5-1 TGCGCCAGCAGCTTTTACGGTAACCAAGAGACCCAGTACTTC CASSFYGNQETQYF
TRBJ1-1 once . TRBV6-1 TGTGCCAGCAGTAAGGGGACACCCAGCACTGAAGCTTTCTTT CASSKGTPSTEAFF
TRBJ2-4 . . TRBV2 TGTGCCAGCAGAGAGAAGCCAGGGGTAGCCAAAAACATTCAGTACTTC CASREKPGVAKNIQYF
TRBJ1-2 few TRBD1 TRBV7-8 TGTGCCAGCAGTTTCGATCGACAGGGCTTGGGCTACACCTTC CASSFDRQGLGYTF
TRBJ2-2 few . TRBV10-2 TGCGCCAGCAGTGAGGCAGGCACCGGGGAGCTGTTTTTT CASSEAGTGELFF
TRBJ2-5 medium-sized . TRBV5-3 TGTGCCAGAAGCTTGGCTCGGTTGTGGACCCAGTACTTC CARSLARLWTQYF
TRBJ2-3 . . TRBV29-1 TGCAGCGCCGAGGCACAAAGCACAGATACGCAGTATTTT CSAEAQSTDTQYF
TRBJ1-1 . TRBD1 TRBV7-2 TGTGCCAGCAGGCCACAGGGGATGAACACTGAAGCTTTCTTT CASRPQGMNTEAFF
TRBJ2-1 . TRBD2 TRBV13 TGTGCCAGCAGCAGCCTTACTAGCGGGGCGTACAATGAGCAGTTCTTC CASSSLTSGAYNEQFF
TRBJ1-2 few TRBD1 TRBV7-3 TGTGCCAGCAGCTTTACAGGGGGCGATGGCTACACCTTC CASSFTGGDGYTF
TRBJ2-5 once . TRBV6-1 TGTGCCAGCAGAGGACGCCATGGGCTCCAAGAGACCCAGTACTTC CASRGRHGLQETQYF
TRBJ1-2 . . TRBV28 TGTGCCAGCAGTTTAGGGGCCAGGGTCTATGGCTACACCTTC CASSLGARVYGYTF
TRBJ2-2 few TRBD2 TRBV15 TGTGCCACCCCGGGACTAGCGAACACCGGGGAGCTGTTTTTT CATPGLANTGELFF
TRBJ2-7 once TRBD2 TRBV7-2 TGTGCCAGCAGCTGGGATCCGGGGACGGGGGGATACGAGCAGTACTTC CASSWDPGTGGYEQYF
TRBJ2-7 . . TRBV18 TGTGCCAGCTCACCCAACAGCCAGGGGGAGCAGTACTTC CASSPNSQGEQYF
TRBJ2-5 few . TRBV28 TGTGCCAGCAGCCCCCCGGCGGGACTGTACCAAGAGACCCAGTACTTC CASSPPAGLYQETQYF
TRBJ2-7 . . TRBV27 TGTGCCAGCTCATACGGGAGAGACTACGAGCAGTACTTC CASSYGRDYEQYF
TRBJ2-2 few . TRBV7-9 TGTGCCAGCAGCTTAGGGACAGAAGAGCTGTTTTTT CASSLGTEELFF
TRBJ1-1 . . TRBV4-1 TGCGCCAGCAGCCAGGGCCCGGGGACAGAAGCTTTCTTT CASSQGPGTEAFF
TRBJ1-2 . TRBD1 TRBV4-1 TGCGCCAGCAGCCAAGGTGGGGACAGGGTAACCTATGGCTACACCTTC CASSQGGDRVTYGYTF
TRBJ2-3 medium-sized TRBD2 TRBV5-4 TGTGCCAGCAGCTTCCTAGCGGGGGCCACGGGGAGCACAGATACGCAGTATTTT CASSFLAGATGSTDTQYF
TRBJ2-7 medium-sized . TRBV10-1 TGCGCCAGCCGAGGTCCGAGCAAGGGGAGCGAGCAGTACTTC CASRGPSKGSEQYF
TRBJ2-2 . TRBD2 TRBV6-1 TGTGCCAGCAGTGCAATAGCGGGGAGCCAAACCGGGGAGCTGTTTTTT CASSAIAGSQTGELFF
TRBJ2-3 few TRBD2 TRBV7-7 TGTGCCAGCAGCTTAGGGGCTAGCGGGGGAACAGATACGCAGTATTTT CASSLGASGGTDTQYF
TRBJ2-7 . . TRBV14 TGTGCCAGCAGCCAGTCAAGGGGGGGCTACGAGCAGTACTTC CASSQSRGGYEQYF
TRBJ1-1 few TRBD1 TRBV4-1 TGCGCCAGCAGCCGGGGACAGGGGGTGAACACTGAAGCTTTCTTT CASSRGQGVNTEAFF
TRBJ1-1 . . TRBV5-1 TGCGCCAGCAGAACTCGAGTGAACACTGAAGCTTTCTTT CASRTRVNTEAFF
TRBJ2-5 few TRBD2 TRBV11-3 TGTGCCAGCAGCCCCGCGGGGGTCGAGACCCAGTACTTC CASSPAGVETQYF
TRBJ2-7 . . TRBV5-4 TGTGCCAGCAGCTTGTATGGGTACGAGCAGTACTTC CASSLYGYEQYF
TRBJ1-2 many . TRBV19 TGTGCCAGTACAGAGGGAGGCTATGGCTACACCTTC CASTEGGYGYTF
TRBJ2-2 . . TRBV7-9 TGTGCCAGCAGCCTCGGGGAGCTGTTTTTT CASSLGELFF
TRBJ1-2 few TRBD1 TRBV29-1 TGCAGCGTTGGGGGACAGGGGTACGGTGGCTACACCTTC CSVGGQGYGGYTF
TRBJ2-7 . . TRBV14 TGTGCCAGCAGCTCCTCGTACGAGCAGTACTTC CASSSSYEQYF